This T cell receptor beta chain was captured by sequencing in a study of CD8 T cells in Susac syndrome. Germline V CDR1 and CDR2: MDHEN, SYDVKM. The CDR3 runs 12 residues. Trimming removed 6 bases from V and 6 bases from J, with 10 bases in between. RNA was extracted with the RNeasy kit, and a quantity of about 0.45 to 1 ug was reverse transcribed using random hexamers. TCRdb independently ran MiXCR on the immunoSEQ multiplex PCR reads; one entry per CDR3 protein. The sample yields roughly 180,000 distinct CDR3 sequences, roughly 95% seen once. The clonotype originates from a human donor in good health. J is TRBJ2-3 and V is TRBV28; no definite D call. Sequencing used CD4+ T cells from PBMCs. The DNA for the CDR3 is TGTGCCAGCAGCTCCTACCAGGATACGCAGTATTTT. Its translation: CASSSYQDTQYF. The full variable domain, its missing parts supplied by reference TRBV28 and TRBJ2-3, is DVKVTQSSRYLVKRTGEKVFLECVQDMDHENMFWYRQDPGLGLRLIYFSYDVKMKEKGDIPEGYSVSREKKERFSLILESASTNQTSMYLCASSSYQDTQYFGPGTRLTVL.